This entry concerns a single T cell receptor beta chain. Antigen unknown. The germline V and J ends were trimmed by 4 bases and 8 bases, with 19 bases remaining between them. Per the germline V gene, CDR1 is SGHRS and CDR2 is YFSETQ. The CDR3 is made up of 14 amino acids. The source of the sample is a study of cytomegalovirus exposure and HLA in healthy donors. Broader study findings: DRB1 had the most TCR associations and HLA-C the fewest, a later analysis found, with rates varying by HLA locus. Earlier analysis yielded a pattern in which most TCR beta V segments were productive about 90% or about 30% of the time.

Samples came from healthy bone marrow donors. The PCR was carried out with 60 Vbeta primers and 13 Jbeta primers. TCRdb's copy holds only in-frame clones and misses some; the assay was immunoSEQ multiplex PCR. The profile shows some 200,000 clones, around four fifths of them singletons. This clonotype was obtained from a woman aged 45-59 years in good health and CMV-seropositive. What was sequenced was PBMCs. The rearrangement joins TRBV5-1 to TRBJ2-7, with D maybe TRBD2 (5 bases). The CDR3 DNA sequence: TGCGCCAGCAGCCCGGACGAGGGCCGATACCAGCAGTACTTC. This encodes CASSPDEGRYQQYF.